This T cell receptor (beta chain) was recovered during a study of blood T cell repertoires in COVID-19. The CDR3 has 17 amino acids. From germline, CDR1 is ENHRY and CDR2 SYGVKD. V dropped 3 bases and J dropped 2; count of bases not matched to a gene: 9. The protocol was immunoSEQ multiplex PCR, while the TCRdb copy is restricted to in-frame clones and leaves out a portion. The sample lists about 140,000 clones, about four fifths occurring once. Specimen: PBMCs or T cells enriched from blood (not recorded which). The chain has TRBV10-3 and TRBJ1-3, with TRBD1 matching 8 bases. The clonotype was recovered from a young woman who had been exposed to COVID-19. The CDR3 nucleotides read TGTGCCATCAGTGATCAGGGGGCGAAATGGGCTGGAAACACCATATATTTT. Amino acid sequence: CAISDQGAKWAGNTIYF.